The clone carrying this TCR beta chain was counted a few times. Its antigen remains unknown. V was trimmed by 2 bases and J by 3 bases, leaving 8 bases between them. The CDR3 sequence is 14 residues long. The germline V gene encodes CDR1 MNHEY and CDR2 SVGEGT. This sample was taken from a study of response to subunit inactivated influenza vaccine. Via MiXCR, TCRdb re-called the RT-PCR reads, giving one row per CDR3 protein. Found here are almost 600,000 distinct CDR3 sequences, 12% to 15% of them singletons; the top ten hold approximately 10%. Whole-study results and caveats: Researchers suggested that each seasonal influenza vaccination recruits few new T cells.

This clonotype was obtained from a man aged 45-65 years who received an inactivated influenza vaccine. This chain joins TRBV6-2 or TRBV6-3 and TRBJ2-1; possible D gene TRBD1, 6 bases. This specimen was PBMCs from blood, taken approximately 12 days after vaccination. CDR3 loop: CASSYRGNYNEQFF. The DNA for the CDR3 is TGTGCCAGCAGTTACAGGGGGAACTACAATGAGCAGTTCTTC.